Included here is one T cell receptor beta chain sequence, with context. Its antigen is unknown. The data originate from a study of CXCR3-negative and CXCR3-positive naive CD8 T cells. CDR1 is SQVTM and CDR2 is ANQGSEA in the germline V gene. There are 11 residues in the CDR3. Cells that were CD45RO-CCR7+CD27+CD95- constituted naive CD8+ T cells. TRB cDNA libraries were made by UMI-labeled 5' RACE. TCRdb reprocessed the 5' RACE reads; each CDR3 protein has one entry and no DNA is given. The data include over 95,000 distinct CDR3 sequences; the top ten clones carry around 0.36%. The study, taken as a whole, reports: Hydrophobicity was higher for TRB CDR3s found in CXCR3-positive naive cells than in CXCR3-negative naive cells.

This TCR came from a human donor in good health. Some clones in this sample may be carry-over from other donors' samples. The sample was naive CXCR3+ CD8+ T cells from blood. Specified subset: CD45RO-CCR7+CD27+CD95- naive CD8+ T cells expressing CXCR3 (TNR3+). This chain uses TRBV29-1 with TRBJ2-2. The CDR3 region is CSVDEAGELFF.